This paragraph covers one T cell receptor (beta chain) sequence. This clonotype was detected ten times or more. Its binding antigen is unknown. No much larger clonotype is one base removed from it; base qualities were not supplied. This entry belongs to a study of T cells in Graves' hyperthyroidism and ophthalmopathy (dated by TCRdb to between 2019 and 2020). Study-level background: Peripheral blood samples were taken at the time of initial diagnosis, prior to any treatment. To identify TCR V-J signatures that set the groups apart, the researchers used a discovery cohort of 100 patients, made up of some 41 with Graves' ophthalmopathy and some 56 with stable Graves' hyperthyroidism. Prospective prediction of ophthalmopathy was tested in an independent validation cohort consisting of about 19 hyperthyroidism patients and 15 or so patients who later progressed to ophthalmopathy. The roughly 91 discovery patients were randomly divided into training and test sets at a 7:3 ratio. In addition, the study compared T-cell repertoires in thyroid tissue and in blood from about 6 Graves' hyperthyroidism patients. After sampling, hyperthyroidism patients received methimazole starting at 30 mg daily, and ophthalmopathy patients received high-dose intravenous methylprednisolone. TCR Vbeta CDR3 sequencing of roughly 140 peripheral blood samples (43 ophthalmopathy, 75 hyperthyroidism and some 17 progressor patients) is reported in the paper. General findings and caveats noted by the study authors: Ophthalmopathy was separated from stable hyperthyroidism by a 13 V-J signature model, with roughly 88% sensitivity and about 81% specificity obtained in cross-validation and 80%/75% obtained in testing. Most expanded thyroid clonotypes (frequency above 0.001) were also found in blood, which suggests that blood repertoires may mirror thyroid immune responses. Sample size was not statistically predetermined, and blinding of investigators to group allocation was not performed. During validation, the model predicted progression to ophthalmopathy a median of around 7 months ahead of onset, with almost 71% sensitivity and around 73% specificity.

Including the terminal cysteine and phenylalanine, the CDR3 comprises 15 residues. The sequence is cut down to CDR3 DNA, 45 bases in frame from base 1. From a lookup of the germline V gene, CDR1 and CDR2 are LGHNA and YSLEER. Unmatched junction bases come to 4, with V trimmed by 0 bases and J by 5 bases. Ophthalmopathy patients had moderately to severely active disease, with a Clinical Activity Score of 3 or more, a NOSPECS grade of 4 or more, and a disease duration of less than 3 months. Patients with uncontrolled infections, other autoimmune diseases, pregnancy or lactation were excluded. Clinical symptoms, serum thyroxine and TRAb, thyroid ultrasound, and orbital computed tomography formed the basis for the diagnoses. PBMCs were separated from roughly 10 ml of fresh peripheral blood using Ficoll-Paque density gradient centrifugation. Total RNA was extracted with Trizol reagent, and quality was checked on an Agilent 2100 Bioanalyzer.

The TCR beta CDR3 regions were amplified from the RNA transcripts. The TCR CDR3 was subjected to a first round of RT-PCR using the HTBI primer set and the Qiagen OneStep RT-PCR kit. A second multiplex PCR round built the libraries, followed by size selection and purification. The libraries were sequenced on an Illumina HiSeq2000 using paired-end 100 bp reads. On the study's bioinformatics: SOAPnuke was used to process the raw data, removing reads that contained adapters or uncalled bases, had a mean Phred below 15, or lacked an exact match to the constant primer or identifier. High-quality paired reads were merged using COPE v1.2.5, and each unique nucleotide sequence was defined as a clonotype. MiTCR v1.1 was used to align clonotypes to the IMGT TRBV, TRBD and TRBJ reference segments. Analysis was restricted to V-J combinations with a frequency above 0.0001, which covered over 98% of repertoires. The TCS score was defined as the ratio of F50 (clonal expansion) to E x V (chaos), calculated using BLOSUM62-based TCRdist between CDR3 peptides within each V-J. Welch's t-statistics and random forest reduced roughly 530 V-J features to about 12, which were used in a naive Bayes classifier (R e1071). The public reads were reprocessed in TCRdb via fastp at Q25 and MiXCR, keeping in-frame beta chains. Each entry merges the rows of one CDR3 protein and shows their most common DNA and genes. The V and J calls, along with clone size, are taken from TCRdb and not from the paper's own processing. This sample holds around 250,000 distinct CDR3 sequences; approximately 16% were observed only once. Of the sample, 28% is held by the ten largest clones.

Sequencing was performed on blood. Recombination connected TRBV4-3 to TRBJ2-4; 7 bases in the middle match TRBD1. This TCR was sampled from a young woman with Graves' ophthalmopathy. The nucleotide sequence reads TGCGCCAGCAGCCAAGATCAGGGGGTCCAAAACATTCAGTACTTC. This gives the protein CASSQDQGVQNIQYF.